This T cell receptor (beta chain) was recorded in a study of blood T cells in healthy people across ages. General study points: Any changes in expanded clonotypes were possibly confounded, as donor CMV status remained unknown.

This clonotype was counted only a few times. The antigen is not known. The donors, healthy Caucasians from Russia, were aged roughly 6 to 100. Primed by a sample-barcoded 5' primer and a J-beta primer mix, a second PCR proceeded for 7 to 11 cycles. Carrying 12 random nucleotides, a template-switch adaptor labeled each individual cDNA molecule. TCRdb reprocessed the 5' RACE reads with MiXCR, giving one entry per CDR3 protein. Of about 780,000 distinct CDR3 sequences listed, approximately 24% were seen once; the top ten hold about 3%. CDR3 length: 14 amino acids. Germline-derived CDR1 and CDR2 are MNHEY and SVGAGI. The V end lost 0 bases, the J end lost 6 bases, and 11 bases lay between the germline ends. These same data were also listed under a study on T cells of mothers and their children.

The sequencing sample was made of blood. The source of this sequence is a boy younger than 18 in good health. The V call is TRBV6-5, the J call TRBJ1-2; the D gene is possibly TRBD1 (5 bases). CDR3 bases: TGTGCCAGCAGTTACTCGGGGGAAACTAATGGCTACACCTTC. Translated: CASSYSGETNGYTF.